This T cell receptor beta chain emerged from a study of blood T cells in healthy people across ages. Worth noting for this clonotype: No antigen is known for it.

Losses at the gene ends were 4 bases for V and 8 bases for J; bases not matched to a gene: 6. This CDR3 is 15 amino acids long. Study-level points and caveats: Percentage of naive T cells showed a strong correlation with TCR beta diversity. Any conclusive comparison of naive versus antigen-experienced cells was prevented by using unsorted PBMCs.

Donors gave around 9.3 milliliters of peripheral blood apiece. With a J-beta primer mix and a sample-barcoded 5' primer, a second PCR ran about 6 to 11 cycles. TCRdb re-called the 5' RACE reads with MiXCR, one entry per CDR3 protein. Here the sample spans 1.2 million to 1.5 million distinct CDR3 sequences, roughly 64% being singletons. Sequenced: blood. The chain employs TRBV12-3 or TRBV12-4 and TRBJ1-6, with 9 bases that match TRBD1. The receptor comes from a man younger than 35 in good health. The CDR3 nucleotides read TGTGCCAGCAGTTGGGACAGGGAAAGGGATTCACCCCTCCACTTT. Translation: CASSWDRERDSPLHF.